This is a list of T cell receptor beta chains from one sample in a study of blood T cell repertoires in COVID-19. Here immunoSEQ multiplex PCR was the method, and the copy in TCRdb shows in-frame clones only, minus some. The sample shows approximately 200,000 clones, around 85% of them seen only once. The source material was PBMCs or T cells enriched from blood (not recorded which). These receptor sequences come from a woman aged 40 to 50 with acute COVID-19. Both conserved end residues are part of each CDR3. A D gene is named only where the DNA matches it firmly. Some rows have no size entry. The others give once, few or many, or a class for an expanded clone.

>.|TRBJ1-2|.|TRBV6-1
CASSEVRAQGGYTF
TGTGCCAGCAGTGAAGTAAGGGCCCAGGGAGGCTACACCTTC
>.|TRBJ1-4|TRBD1|TRBV5-1
CASSSHTRGPTNEKLFF
TGCGCCAGCAGCTCGCATACAAGGGGGCCGACTAATGAAAAACTGTTTTTT
>few|TRBJ2-2|.|TRBV11-2
CASSLTDRGGSAGELFF
TGTGCCAGCAGCCTCACCGACAGGGGAGGGAGTGCCGGGGAGCTGTTTTTT
>.|TRBJ1-1|.|TRBV11-2
CASGDLGREAFF
TGTGCCAGCGGCGACCTCGGGAGGGAAGCTTTCTTT
>.|TRBJ2-7|TRBD2|TRBV7-8
CASSYGLAGGGRDEQYF
TGTGCCAGCAGTTATGGACTAGCGGGAGGGGGTCGGGACGAGCAGTACTTC
>.|TRBJ2-1|.|TRBV7-6
CASSPRDNEQFF
TGTGCCAGCAGCCCACGGGACAATGAGCAGTTCTTC
>.|TRBJ1-5|.|TRBV7-8
CASSNGDQPQHF
TGTGCCAGCAGCAACGGGGATCAGCCCCAGCATTTT
>.|TRBJ2-7|TRBD2|TRBV6-5
CASSPRGGLYEQYF
TGTGCCAGCAGTCCGCGGGGGGGACTCTACGAGCAGTACTTC
>.|TRBJ2-5|.|TRBV5-1
CASSWGDTYQETQYF
TGCGCCAGCAGCTGGGGGGATACATACCAAGAGACCCAGTACTTC
>many|TRBJ1-2|.|TRBV3-1/TRBV3-2
CASSQDREDPGYTF
TGTGCCAGCAGCCAAGACAGGGAGGATCCTGGCTACACCTTC
>once|TRBJ2-4|.|TRBV27
CASRGGGNIQYF
TGTGCCAGCAGGGGGGGTGGTAACATTCAGTACTTC
>.|TRBJ2-3|TRBD1|TRBV5-1
CASGLGTGGTDTQYF
TGCGCCAGCGGCCTAGGGACAGGGGGTACAGATACGCAGTATTTT
>.|TRBJ1-2|TRBD1|TRBV2
CARGQGNDFNYGYTF
TGTGCCAGGGGACAGGGGAATGACTTTAACTATGGCTACACCTTC
>.|TRBJ2-6|.|TRBV4-2
CASSQESTKAAGANVLTF
TGTGCCAGCAGCCAAGAAAGCACGAAGGCGGCCGGGGCCAACGTCCTGACTTTC
>once|TRBJ1-4|.|TRBV14
CASSPRGGEKLFF
TGTGCCAGCAGCCCTCGGGGAGGTGAAAAACTGTTTTTT
>few|TRBJ1-3|.|TRBV12-3/TRBV12-4
CASSFWLGNTIYF
TGTGCCAGCAGTTTTTGGCTCGGAAACACCATATATTTT
>.|TRBJ1-5|.|TRBV18
CASSSDRDQPQHF
TGTGCCAGCTCCTCGGACAGAGATCAGCCCCAGCATTTT
>.|TRBJ2-7|.|TRBV11-1
CASRSLVTYEQYF
TGTGCCAGCAGATCCCTTGTTACCTACGAGCAGTACTTC
>.|TRBJ2-3|.|TRBV3-1/TRBV3-2
CASSQGLASTDTQYF
TGTGCCAGCAGCCAAGGGCTAGCTTCCACAGATACGCAGTATTTT
>.|TRBJ1-1|TRBD1|TRBV5-1
CASSFSQGAGTEAFF
TGCGCCAGCAGCTTCTCACAGGGGGCTGGCACTGAAGCTTTCTTT
>.|TRBJ2-5|TRBD1|TRBV27
CASRGGITGGPQETQYF
TGTGCCAGCAGGGGGGGAATTACAGGGGGGCCCCAAGAGACCCAGTACTTC
>once|TRBJ2-6|TRBD1|TRBV24-1
CATSDDGQGRAGANVLTF
TGTGCCACCAGTGATGATGGACAGGGGAGGGCTGGGGCCAACGTCCTGACTTTC
>.|TRBJ2-1|TRBD2|TRBV11-3
CASSSGTSGGAHEQFF
TGTGCCAGCAGCTCGGGGACTAGCGGGGGGGCACATGAGCAGTTCTTC
>.|TRBJ1-2|TRBD1|TRBV27
CASSLTGTGAYGYTF
TGTGCCAGCAGTTTAACCGGGACAGGGGCCTATGGCTACACCTTC
>.|TRBJ1-4|.|TRBV5-1
CASEDTDATNEKLFF
TGCGCCAGCGAGGACACAGATGCAACTAATGAAAAACTGTTTTTT
>.|TRBJ2-1|.|TRBV19
CASSIASSYNEQFF
TGTGCCAGTAGTATAGCGTCCTCCTACAATGAGCAGTTCTTC
>.|TRBJ1-2|.|TRBV30
CAWSRGNYGYTF
TGTGCCTGGAGTAGGGGAAACTATGGCTACACCTTC
>.|TRBJ1-3|.|TRBV19
CASYSGNTIYF
TGTGCCAGCTACTCTGGAAACACCATATATTTT
>once|TRBJ2-7|TRBD1|TRBV6-6
CASSADRGLDEQYF
TGTGCCAGCAGTGCCGACAGGGGGCTCGACGAGCAGTACTTC
>.|TRBJ2-7|.|TRBV25-1
CASSEASVSYEQYF
TGTGCCAGCAGTGAGGCTAGCGTTTCCTACGAGCAGTACTTC
>.|TRBJ2-2|.|TRBV9
CASSVATNTGELFF
TGTGCCAGCAGCGTAGCCACGAACACCGGGGAGCTGTTTTTT
>.|TRBJ2-3|.|TRBV6-6
CASSYYGSDTDTQYF
TGTGCCAGCAGTTACTATGGTAGCGACACAGATACGCAGTATTTT
>few|TRBJ2-5|TRBD2|TRBV9
CASSRTGRDKETQYF
TGTGCCAGCAGTCGTACCGGGAGGGACAAAGAGACCCAGTACTTC
>.|TRBJ1-1|.|TRBV7-8
CASSPWGSWTAGRTEAFF
TGTGCCAGCAGCCCCTGGGGATCGTGGACTGCTGGACGGACTGAAGCTTTCTTT
>.|TRBJ1-2|TRBD1|TRBV27
CASSLTQGGYGYTF
TGTGCCAGCAGTTTAACACAGGGGGGCTATGGCTACACCTTC
>.|TRBJ1-2|TRBD1|TRBV24-1
CATSDSGWDRGRSGYTF
TGTGCCACCAGTGATTCCGGGTGGGACAGGGGCCGGAGTGGCTACACCTTC
>.|TRBJ1-2|.|TRBV6-1
CASSEVIRVAYGYTF
TGTGCCAGCAGTGAAGTGATCAGGGTGGCCTATGGCTACACCTTC
>.|TRBJ2-1|.|TRBV6-5
CASRLDRYNEQFF
TGTGCCAGCAGGCTTGACAGGTACAATGAGCAGTTCTTC
>once|TRBJ2-5|.|TRBV19
CASSILSGGRGETQYF
TGTGCCAGTAGTATCCTCTCCGGGGGGCGAGGGGAGACCCAGTACTTC
>.|TRBJ1-2|TRBD1|TRBV5-1
CASSLEMGTGVGYTF
TGCGCCAGCAGCTTGGAGATGGGGACAGGGGTTGGCTACACCTTC
>.|TRBJ1-3|.|TRBV5-5
CASSRPFSSGNTIYF
TGTGCCAGCAGCCGTCCTTTTAGCTCTGGAAACACCATATATTTT
>.|TRBJ2-2|.|TRBV7-9
CASSPPRTGTGELFF
TGTGCCAGCAGCCCACCAAGGACTGGGACCGGGGAGCTGTTTTTT
>once|TRBJ2-5|TRBD2|TRBV4-2
CASSPTSGSQETQYF
TGTGCCAGCAGCCCGACTAGCGGGAGCCAAGAGACCCAGTACTTC
>.|TRBJ2-7|.|TRBV6-6
CASSEGGLRNEQYF
TGTGCCAGCAGTGAGGGGGGGCTTAGGAACGAGCAGTACTTC
>.|TRBJ1-6|.|TRBV15
CATSRGTSYNSPLHF
TGTGCCACCAGCAGAGGGACATCATATAATTCACCCCTCCACTTT
>.|TRBJ2-5|.|TRBV7-7
CASSRGQGGIQETQYF
TGTGCCAGCAGCCGAGGACAGGGAGGGATCCAGGAGACCCAGTACTTC
>.|TRBJ1-3|.|TRBV2
CASRVQSSGNTIYF
TGTGCCAGCAGAGTACAGAGCTCTGGAAACACCATATATTTT
>.|TRBJ1-1|.|TRBV7-8
CASSPRENTEAFF
TGTGCCAGCAGCCCACGAGAAAACACTGAAGCTTTCTTT
>once|TRBJ1-1|.|TRBV6-2/TRBV6-3
CASGRGISGAVAEAFF
TGTGCCAGCGGCCGGGGGATTTCAGGGGCAGTGGCTGAAGCTTTCTTT
>.|TRBJ1-1|.|TRBV19
CASSTLGRGNTEAFF
TGTGCCAGTAGTACTTTAGGAAGGGGGAACACTGAAGCTTTCTTT
>.|TRBJ2-5|.|TRBV14
CASSQAHGPWETQYF
TGTGCCAGCAGCCAAGCCCATGGGCCGTGGGAGACCCAGTACTTC
>.|TRBJ2-7|TRBD1|TRBV25-1
CASSEPGTAGYEQYF
TGTGCCAGCAGTGAACCAGGGACAGCAGGGTACGAGCAGTACTTC
>.|TRBJ2-3|TRBD2|TRBV18
CASSPLSGGRTDTQYF
TGTGCCAGCTCACCGCTAAGCGGGGGCCGCACAGATACGCAGTATTTT
>.|TRBJ1-5|.|TRBV6-5
CASSSGLYPQPQHF
TGTGCCAGCAGTTCCGGACTTTACCCCCAGCCCCAGCATTTT
>.|TRBJ2-1|TRBD2|TRBV7-9
CASSLQSGGKREQFF
TGTGCCAGCAGCCTCCAAAGCGGGGGCAAACGGGAGCAGTTCTTC